A selection of T cell receptor beta chains follows, all from one sample in a study of blood T cell repertoires in COVID-19. Only in-frame clones appear in the TCRdb table, and some are missing; sequencing was by immunoSEQ multiplex PCR. The sample records around 15,000 clones, roughly 90% being singletons. Sequencing was carried out using peripheral blood. Receptors originate from a man aged 50-59 years with active COVID-19. Each CDR3 is given with its conserved first and last residue. The size entry is marked missing in some rows and otherwise reads once, few, many or a size class.

J gene: TRBJ1-1
clone size: .
V gene: TRBV6-5
CDR3 protein: CASSYAGTAYEAFF

J gene: TRBJ2-2
clone size: .
V gene: TRBV9
CDR3 protein: CASSVGRAGGNTGELFF

J gene: TRBJ2-5
clone size: .
V gene: TRBV5-5
CDR3 protein: CASSLSSGFLQETQYF

J gene: TRBJ2-5
clone size: .
V gene: TRBV5-1
CDR3 protein: CASSLMPGQGETQYF

J gene: TRBJ2-4
clone size: .
V gene: TRBV30
CDR3 protein: CAWSRGYKNIQYF

J gene: TRBJ2-3
clone size: .
V gene: TRBV4-2
CDR3 protein: CASSQQGMFTDTQYF

J gene: TRBJ2-5
clone size: once
V gene: TRBV29-1
CDR3 protein: CSVVWRIQETQYF

J gene: TRBJ2-7
clone size: .
V gene: TRBV4-3
CDR3 protein: CASSQDAGTYEQYF

J gene: TRBJ1-3
clone size: .
V gene: TRBV6-2/TRBV6-3
CDR3 protein: CASSLPSGQTGNTIYF

J gene: TRBJ2-3
clone size: .
V gene: TRBV6-4
CDR3 protein: CASSVGASDTQYF

J gene: TRBJ2-7
clone size: .
V gene: TRBV18
CDR3 protein: CASSSAGTGGREQYF

J gene: TRBJ1-1
clone size: .
V gene: TRBV4-1
CDR3 protein: CASSQVVQAAEAFF

J gene: TRBJ1-5
clone size: .
V gene: TRBV28
CDR3 protein: CASSSKMGGTGRGQPQHF

J gene: TRBJ2-7
clone size: .
V gene: TRBV28
CDR3 protein: CASSLTRNSYEQYF

J gene: TRBJ2-2
clone size: once
V gene: TRBV7-2
CDR3 protein: CASSLLPLNTGELFF

J gene: TRBJ1-5
clone size: .
V gene: TRBV28
CDR3 protein: CASSSTGARNQPQHF

J gene: TRBJ1-5
clone size: few
V gene: TRBV28
CDR3 protein: CASRRTGNQPQHF

J gene: TRBJ1-2
clone size: .
V gene: TRBV2
CDR3 protein: CASSESNRAGYGYTF

J gene: TRBJ2-7
clone size: .
V gene: TRBV12-3/TRBV12-4
CDR3 protein: CASSLAGYEQYF

J gene: TRBJ2-7
clone size: .
V gene: TRBV6-6
CDR3 protein: CASSGDRAKNYEQYF

J gene: TRBJ2-7
clone size: .
V gene: TRBV28
CDR3 protein: CASRRRGGAYEQYF

J gene: TRBJ1-2
clone size: .
V gene: TRBV19
CDR3 protein: CASSILRKANYGYTF

J gene: TRBJ2-1
clone size: once
V gene: TRBV19
CDR3 protein: CASSRTGKHEQFF

J gene: TRBJ2-1
clone size: .
V gene: TRBV5-6
CDR3 protein: CASRLAGGTYNEQFF

J gene: TRBJ2-2
clone size: .
V gene: TRBV3-1/TRBV3-2
CDR3 protein: CASSQVSGSTGELFF

J gene: TRBJ2-5
clone size: .
V gene: TRBV2
CDR3 protein: CASWGSGRARETQYF

J gene: TRBJ2-7
clone size: .
V gene: TRBV7-2
CDR3 protein: CASSREAGYSYEQYF

J gene: TRBJ2-1
clone size: few
V gene: TRBV2
CDR3 protein: CASMALAGVSVYNEQFF

J gene: TRBJ1-5
clone size: once
V gene: TRBV2
CDR3 protein: CASRQGTMSQPQHF

J gene: TRBJ1-5
clone size: .
V gene: TRBV19
CDR3 protein: CASSIAGNWQPQHF

J gene: TRBJ1-2
clone size: .
V gene: TRBV4-2
CDR3 protein: CASSQGAGVSTGYTF

J gene: TRBJ1-2
clone size: .
V gene: TRBV2
CDR3 protein: CASSEFGALNYGYTF

J gene: TRBJ1-2
clone size: once
V gene: TRBV5-5
CDR3 protein: CASSSRTGDEGYTF

J gene: TRBJ2-1
clone size: .
V gene: TRBV6-6
CDR3 protein: CASSYSLSEQFF

J gene: TRBJ2-1
clone size: .
V gene: TRBV15
CDR3 protein: CATSTSGSFHEQFF

J gene: TRBJ1-2
clone size: once
V gene: TRBV18
CDR3 protein: CASSPGTGRNYGYTF

J gene: TRBJ1-1
clone size: .
V gene: TRBV28
CDR3 protein: CASRYSGTGGVRAEAFF

J gene: TRBJ1-1
clone size: .
V gene: TRBV24-1
CDR3 protein: CATSRTGVDTEAFF

J gene: TRBJ2-7
clone size: .
V gene: TRBV6-5
CDR3 protein: CASSYRAPGQGYEQYF

J gene: TRBJ2-5
clone size: .
V gene: TRBV5-4
CDR3 protein: CASSLPGKETQYF

J gene: TRBJ2-7
clone size: .
V gene: TRBV9
CDR3 protein: CASSVASGRAGEQYF

J gene: TRBJ1-5
clone size: medium-sized
V gene: TRBV7-2
CDR3 protein: CASSLYSGDQPQHF

J gene: TRBJ2-5
clone size: .
V gene: TRBV5-4
CDR3 protein: CASSKNRGRAGETQYF

J gene: TRBJ2-7
clone size: .
V gene: TRBV3-1/TRBV3-2
CDR3 protein: CASSRVNREQYF

J gene: TRBJ2-7
clone size: .
V gene: TRBV20-1
CDR3 protein: CSASRETGAEQYF